The clone carrying this T cell receptor (beta chain) was observed at least ten times. Its antigen is as yet unknown. The sample is drawn from a study of regulatory T cells in long-lasting Graves disease. V was trimmed by 8 bases and J by 3 bases, leaving 10 bases between them. The CDR3 runs to 13 residues. Germline lookup yields CDR1 LNHNV and CDR2 YYDKDF (reference sequence). Notes on the study in general: Among samples with persistent disease, TRBV28, TRBJ1-2 and TRBJ2-5 were favored. Patients whose Graves' disease persisted exhibited lower TCR diversity than those newly diagnosed.

Time point in this sample: newly diagnosed GD, antithyroid drugs for less than 3 months. The TCR library was made from RNA extracted from PBMCs. Assembly of TCR beta libraries relied on iRepertoire HTBI primers together with Arm-PCR of CDR3 regions. From the multiplex PCR reads, TCRdb called clonotypes with MiXCR, one entry per CDR3 protein. The sample has approximately 400,000 distinct CDR3 sequences; 15% are singletons. In addition, the sample was reused for a study of T cells in Graves' hyperthyroidism and ophthalmopathy. That work adds: The HTBI primer set drove a first-round RT-PCR of the TCR CDR3.

This chain links TRBV15 with TRBJ1-4, with unresolved D. The source of this sequence is a woman aged 25 to 45 with Graves disease. The input for sequencing was peripheral blood mononuclear cells (PBMCs), taken at new diagnosis, from a patient treated with antithyroid drugs. CDR3 sequence (DNA): TGTGCCACCCGTCCGTATTCTAATGAAAAACTGTTTTTT. Translation gives CATRPYSNEKLFF.